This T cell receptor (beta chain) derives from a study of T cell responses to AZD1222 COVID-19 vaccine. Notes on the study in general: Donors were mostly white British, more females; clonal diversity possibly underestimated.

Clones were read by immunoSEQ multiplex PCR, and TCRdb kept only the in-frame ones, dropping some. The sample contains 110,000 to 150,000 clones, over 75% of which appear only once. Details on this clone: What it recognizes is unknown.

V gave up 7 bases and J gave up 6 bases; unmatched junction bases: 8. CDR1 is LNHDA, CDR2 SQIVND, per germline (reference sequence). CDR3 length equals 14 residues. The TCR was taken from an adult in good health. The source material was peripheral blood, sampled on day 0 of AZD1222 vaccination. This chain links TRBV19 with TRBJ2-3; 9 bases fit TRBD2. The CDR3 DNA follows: TGTGCCAGTACCCCGGGGGCGGGGGGGGATACGCAGTATTTT. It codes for CASTPGAGGDTQYF. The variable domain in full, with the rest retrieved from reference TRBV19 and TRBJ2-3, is DGGITQSPKYLFRKEGQNVTLSCEQNLNHDAMYWYRQDPGQGLRLIYYSQIVNDFQKGDIAEGYSVSREKKESFPLTVTSAQKNPTAFYLCASTPGAGGDTQYFGPGTRLTVL.